This TCR beta chain was profiled in a study of cytomegalovirus exposure and HLA in healthy donors. Study observations and caveats: The authors enumerated around 150 TCR beta chains as linked to cytomegalovirus.

The PCR employed 60 Vbeta primers together with 13 Jbeta primers. The repertoire was sequenced with immunoSEQ multiplex PCR; TCRdb's copy has only in-frame clones and lacks some. Its table lists more than 75,000 clones. Of note for this clone: The target antigen is unknown.

This CDR3 spans 16 amino acids. Germline V gives CDR1 SGHDN, CDR2 FVKESK. Trimming removed 2 bases from V and 4 bases from J; junction bases left unmatched: 8. The sequenced sample consisted of PBMCs. The TCR originated in a man in his forties or fifties in good health and CMV-seropositive. The chain joins TRBV14 to TRBJ2-1, with 7 bases fitting TRBD2. The CDR3 spells CASSQWGGLLYNEQFF. The CDR3 region has the DNA TGTGCCAGCAGCCAATGGGGGGGACTACTGTACAATGAGCAGTTCTTC.